These T cell receptor beta chains were read from a single sample in a study of PD-1 blockade in mismatch repair-deficient tumors. The table came from immunoSEQ multiplex PCR; TCRdb's copy has only in-frame clones and leaves some out. The data contain tens of thousands of clones, over 80% of them seen just once; the ten biggest clones take up about 3.3%. This sample comprised PBMCs, obtained roughly 6 weeks after starting pembrolizumab. These receptors originate from an adult with mismatch repair-deficient cancer. The CDR3 runs from the conserved cysteine through the conserved F or W. D genes are given only for firm matches. A row's size may be missing; if present it is once, few, many or a size class.

14	-	-	TRBV6-6	TRBJ1-2	TGTGCCAGCAGTTCGGGGGGGGAAAACTATGGCTACACCTTC	CASSSGGENYGYTF
14	TRBD2	-	TRBV23-1	TRBJ2-7	TGCGCCAGCGGCAGGACTAGCCGCTCCTACGAGCAGTACTTC	CASGRTSRSYEQYF
17	-	few	TRBV28	TRBJ2-7	TGTGCCAGCAGACCTACCCCGGACAGAGGGAGCTCCTACGAGCAGTACTTC	CASRPTPDRGSSYEQYF
15	TRBD2	few	TRBV5-1	TRBJ2-7	TGCGCCAGCAGCTTGATTCCAGCGGGAGGGTACGAGCAGTACTTC	CASSLIPAGGYEQYF
16	-	few	TRBV7-2	TRBJ2-7	TGTGCCAGCATCCCTACGGGGGTGGGGGGAGGCGGCGAGCAGTACTTC	CASIPTGVGGGGEQYF
13	-	few	TRBV5-1	TRBJ2-7	TGCGCCAGCAGCTTTGGCGGGAACTACGAGCAGTACTTC	CASSFGGNYEQYF
13	TRBD2	-	TRBV30	TRBJ2-3	TGTGCCTGGAGATGGGGGGGGGTGGATACGCAGTATTTT	CAWRWGGVDTQYF
17	TRBD2	-	TRBV11-1	TRBJ2-3	TGTGCCAGCAGCCCCCTAGCCGGACTAGCGAGGACAGATACGCAGTATTTT	CASSPLAGLARTDTQYF
13	-	few	TRBV5-1	TRBJ2-7	TGCGCCAGCAGCTTGGGACAGTTCTACGAGCAGTACTTC	CASSLGQFYEQYF
15	TRBD2	-	TRBV4-2	TRBJ2-7	TGTGCCAGCAGGGCGATAGCGGGAGAGACCTACGAGCAGTACTTC	CASRAIAGETYEQYF
17	-	-	TRBV9	TRBJ2-6	TGTGCCAGCAGCGTAAGGACAGTCAACTCTGGGGCCAACGTCCTGACTTTC	CASSVRTVNSGANVLTF
13	-	once	TRBV9	TRBJ2-2	TGTGCCAGCAGTACATTGAACACCGGGGAGCTGTTTTTT	CASSTLNTGELFF
15	TRBD1	once	TRBV28	TRBJ1-5	TGTGCCAGCAGTTCCCCGGACAGGGAAAATCAGCCCCAGCATTTT	CASSSPDRENQPQHF
15	TRBD1	-	TRBV19	TRBJ1-5	TGTGCCAGTAGGTGGGACAGATATAGCAATCAGCCCCAGCATTTT	CASRWDRYSNQPQHF
15	TRBD2	-	TRBV18	TRBJ2-7	TGTGCCAGCTCACCCCGACTAGCGGGAGTTCACGAGCAGTACTTC	CASSPRLAGVHEQYF
15	-	-	TRBV7-3	TRBJ2-2	TGTGCCAGCAGCTTATTACAGGTTGGCCCCGGGGAGCTGTTTTTT	CASSLLQVGPGELFF
16	TRBD1	-	TRBV30	TRBJ1-4	TGTGCCTGGAGTGTTTCGCGGACAGGGACAAATGAAAAACTGTTTTTT	CAWSVSRTGTNEKLFF
15	-	-	TRBV5-1	TRBJ1-1	TGCGCCAGCAGAGGCCAGGGAGGGTTAAACACTGAAGCTTTCTTT	CASRGQGGLNTEAFF
19	TRBD2	once	TRBV4-1	TRBJ2-1	TGCGCCAGCAGCCGAGACTTTCGAGGGACTAGCGGGGTGTACAATGAGCAGTTCTTC	CASSRDFRGTSGVYNEQFF
16	-	-	TRBV4-1	TRBJ2-2	TGCGCCAGCAGCCAAAGGAATGCTGCGGGGACCGGGGAGCTGTTTTTT	CASSQRNAAGTGELFF
15	TRBD1	-	TRBV27	TRBJ1-2	TGTGCCAGCAGTTTATCCTGGGGACAGAACTATGGCTACACCTTC	CASSLSWGQNYGYTF
14	-	-	TRBV5-1	TRBJ1-1	TGCGCCAGCAGCTTAACAGGGTCGGAAACTGAAGCTTTCTTT	CASSLTGSETEAFF
13	TRBD2	-	TRBV29-1	TRBJ2-7	TGCAGCGCCCAGAGTAGCGGGACCCGCGAGCAGTACTTC	CSAQSSGTREQYF